The rows below give T cell receptor beta chains drawn from one sample of a study of T cells expressing NK-cell markers. Reprocessing the 5' RACE reads, TCRdb reports a single entry for every CDR3 protein and omits DNA. The sample data list over 150,000 distinct CDR3 sequences. The sample consisted of blood T cells: a sorted CD56 or NKG2C T cell subset, CD4+ or CD8+ T cells, or bulk PBMC T cells (not recorded which). Receptors originate from a man aged 18-75 years in good health. Both conserved end residues are part of each CDR3.

j_gene: TRBJ2-7
v_gene: TRBV7-6
len: 16
CDR3aa: CASSLGAGTSIHEQYF

j_gene: TRBJ2-7
v_gene: TRBV20-1
len: 12
CDR3aa: CSARVREYEQYF

j_gene: TRBJ2-2
v_gene: TRBV7-6
len: 17
CDR3aa: CASSLGGTSENTGELFF

j_gene: TRBJ1-2
v_gene: TRBV12-3/TRBV12-4
len: 13
CDR3aa: CASSPPMADGYTF

j_gene: TRBJ2-7
v_gene: TRBV7-8
len: 15
CDR3aa: CASSYMTSGTYEQYF

j_gene: TRBJ2-2
v_gene: TRBV5-1
len: 16
CDR3aa: CASSFFTSGSTGELFF

j_gene: TRBJ1-6
v_gene: TRBV14
len: 18
CDR3aa: CASSQDPRSSGANSPLHF

j_gene: TRBJ1-2
v_gene: TRBV20-1
len: 14
CDR3aa: CSARPVGSNYGYTF

j_gene: TRBJ2-1
v_gene: TRBV7-6
len: 16
CDR3aa: CASSPGQGFRYNEQFF

j_gene: TRBJ2-1
v_gene: TRBV7-9
len: 17
CDR3aa: CASSFIWGGEPHNEQFF

j_gene: TRBJ1-6
v_gene: TRBV13
len: 13
CDR3aa: CASSLGPYSPLHF

j_gene: TRBJ1-3
v_gene: TRBV9
len: 14
CDR3aa: CASKPDYSGNTIYF

j_gene: TRBJ2-1
v_gene: TRBV30
len: 16
CDR3aa: CAWTRRTGGIADEQFF

j_gene: TRBJ2-7
v_gene: TRBV20-1
len: 14
CDR3aa: CSATALREGYEQYF

j_gene: TRBJ2-1
v_gene: TRBV27
len: 15
CDR3aa: CASSSGFRSYNEQFF

j_gene: TRBJ1-5
v_gene: TRBV15
len: 14
CDR3aa: CATSRGQGHQPQHF

j_gene: TRBJ2-2
v_gene: TRBV6-1
len: 15
CDR3aa: CASTSGVVETGELFF

j_gene: TRBJ2-5
v_gene: TRBV27
len: 18
CDR3aa: CASSWTSGGAPNQETQYF

j_gene: TRBJ2-3
v_gene: TRBV11-2
len: 19
CDR3aa: CASSLIWAGGSSSTDTQYF

j_gene: TRBJ2-1
v_gene: TRBV7-8
len: 16
CDR3aa: CASSILTSGGENEQFF

j_gene: TRBJ1-5
v_gene: TRBV7-3
len: 13
CDR3aa: CASSLEEGQPQHF

j_gene: TRBJ1-6
v_gene: TRBV28
len: 18
CDR3aa: CASSLYGGLYDYNSPLHF

j_gene: TRBJ2-5
v_gene: TRBV5-1
len: 15
CDR3aa: CASMAQGGGQETQYF

j_gene: TRBJ2-5
v_gene: TRBV6-1
len: 16
CDR3aa: CASSAPGLGDQETQYF

j_gene: TRBJ2-3
v_gene: TRBV20-1
len: 16
CDR3aa: CSARPGTGVGTDTQYF

j_gene: TRBJ1-1
v_gene: TRBV7-9
len: 13
CDR3aa: CASSSGQASEAFF

j_gene: TRBJ1-1
v_gene: TRBV19
len: 14
CDR3aa: CASSIGGGGGEAFF

j_gene: TRBJ1-1
v_gene: TRBV4-2
len: 12
CDR3aa: CASSQGSTEAFF